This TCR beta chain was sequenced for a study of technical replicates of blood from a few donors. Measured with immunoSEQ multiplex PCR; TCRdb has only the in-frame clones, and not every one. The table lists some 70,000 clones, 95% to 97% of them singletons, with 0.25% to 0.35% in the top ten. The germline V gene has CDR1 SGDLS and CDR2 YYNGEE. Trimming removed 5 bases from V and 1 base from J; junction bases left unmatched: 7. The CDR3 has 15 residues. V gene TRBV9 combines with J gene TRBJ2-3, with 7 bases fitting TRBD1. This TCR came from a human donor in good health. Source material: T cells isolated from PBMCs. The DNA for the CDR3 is TGTGCCAGCAGTAGCACAGGGGTCCGCACAGATACGCAGTATTTT. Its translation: CASSSTGVRTDTQYF. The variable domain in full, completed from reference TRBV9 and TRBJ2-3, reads DSGVTQTPKHLITATGQRVTLRCSPRSGDLSVYWYQQSLDQGLQFLIQYYNGEERAKGNILERFSAQQFPDLHSELNLSSLELGDSALYFCASSSTGVRTDTQYFGPGTRLTVL.